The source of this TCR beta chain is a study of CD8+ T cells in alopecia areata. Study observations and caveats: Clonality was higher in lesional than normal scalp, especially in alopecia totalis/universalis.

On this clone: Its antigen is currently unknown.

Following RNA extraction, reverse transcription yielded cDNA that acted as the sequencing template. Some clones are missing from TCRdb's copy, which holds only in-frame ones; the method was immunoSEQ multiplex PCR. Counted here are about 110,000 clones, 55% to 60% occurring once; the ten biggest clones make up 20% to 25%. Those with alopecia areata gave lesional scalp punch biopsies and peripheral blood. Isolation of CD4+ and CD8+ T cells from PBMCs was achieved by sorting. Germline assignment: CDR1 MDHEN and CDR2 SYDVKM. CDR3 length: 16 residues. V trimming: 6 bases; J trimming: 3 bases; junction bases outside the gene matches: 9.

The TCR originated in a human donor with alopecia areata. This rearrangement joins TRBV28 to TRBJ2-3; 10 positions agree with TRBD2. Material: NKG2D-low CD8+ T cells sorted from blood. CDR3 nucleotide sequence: TGTGCCAGCAGCCCCTTCCTAGCGGGAGTGACAGATACGCAGTATTTT. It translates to CASSPFLAGVTDTQYF.